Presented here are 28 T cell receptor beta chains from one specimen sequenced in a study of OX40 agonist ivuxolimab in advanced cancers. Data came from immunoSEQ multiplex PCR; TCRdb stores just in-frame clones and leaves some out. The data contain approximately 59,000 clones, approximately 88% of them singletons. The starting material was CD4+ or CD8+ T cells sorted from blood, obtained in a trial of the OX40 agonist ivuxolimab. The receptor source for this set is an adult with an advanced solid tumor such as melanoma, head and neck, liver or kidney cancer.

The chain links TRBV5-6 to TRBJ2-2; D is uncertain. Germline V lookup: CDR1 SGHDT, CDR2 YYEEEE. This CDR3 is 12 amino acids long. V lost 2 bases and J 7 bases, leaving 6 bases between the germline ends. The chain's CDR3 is CASSFYSGELFF. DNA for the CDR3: TGTGCCAGCAGCTTCTATAGCGGGGAGCTGTTTTTT.

CDR3 bases: TGTGCCAGCAGCCCTACTAGCGGGTCCTACAATGAGCAGTTCTTC. This translates into CASSPTSGSYNEQFF. The rearrangement uses TRBV7-3 and TRBJ2-1; TRBD2 matches 9 bases. Germline assignment: CDR1 SGHTA and CDR2 FQGTGA. CDR3 length equals 15 residues. J lost 1 base, V lost 5 bases, and 3 bases had no gene match. Variable domain in full (rest from reference TRBV7-3 and TRBJ2-1): GAGVSQTPSNKVTEKGKYVELRCDPISGHTALYWYRQSLGQGPEFLIYFQGTGAADDSGLPNDRFFAVRPEGSVSTLKIQRTERGDSAVYLCASSPTSGSYNEQFFGPGTRLTVL.

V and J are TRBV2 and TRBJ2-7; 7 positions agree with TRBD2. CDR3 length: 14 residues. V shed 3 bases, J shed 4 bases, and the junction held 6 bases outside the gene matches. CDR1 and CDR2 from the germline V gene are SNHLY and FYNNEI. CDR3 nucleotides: TGTGCCAGCAGTGACCCAGCGGGAAGGTACGAGCAGTACTTC. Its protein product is CASSDPAGRYEQYF.

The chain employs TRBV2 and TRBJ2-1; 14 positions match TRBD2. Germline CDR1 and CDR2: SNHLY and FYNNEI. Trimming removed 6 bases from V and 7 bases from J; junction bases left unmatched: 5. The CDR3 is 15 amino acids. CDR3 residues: CASRGLAGVRNEQFF. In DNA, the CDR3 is TGTGCCAGCAGGGGACTAGCGGGAGTGCGAAATGAGCAGTTCTTC. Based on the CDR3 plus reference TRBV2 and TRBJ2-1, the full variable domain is EPEVTQTPSHQVTQMGQEVILRCVPISNHLYFYWYRQILGQKVEFLVSFYNNEISEKSEIFDDQFSVERPDGSNFTLKIRSTKLEDSAMYFCASRGLAGVRNEQFFGPGTRLTVL.

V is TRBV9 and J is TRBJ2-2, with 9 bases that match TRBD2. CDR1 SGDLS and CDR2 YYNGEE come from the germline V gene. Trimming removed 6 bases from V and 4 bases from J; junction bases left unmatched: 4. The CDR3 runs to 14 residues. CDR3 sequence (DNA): TGTGCCAGCACCATAGCGGGAGTCACCGGGGAGCTGTTTTTT. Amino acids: CASTIAGVTGELFF. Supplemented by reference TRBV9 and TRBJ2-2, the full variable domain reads DSGVTQTPKHLITATGQRVTLRCSPRSGDLSVYWYQQSLDQGLQFLIQYYNGEERAKGNILERFSAQQFPDLHSELNLSSLELGDSALYFCASTIAGVTGELFFGEGSRLTVL.

In DNA form, the CDR3 reads TGTGCCAGCAGTACCGACAGGGATCAGCCCCAGCATTTT. Amino acids: CASSTDRDQPQHF. The gene calls are TRBV2 and TRBJ1-5, with 7 positions matching TRBD1. V gave up 5 bases and J gave up 5 bases; unmatched junction bases: 3. The CDR3 consists of 13 residues. The germline gives CDR1 SNHLY, CDR2 FYNNEI.

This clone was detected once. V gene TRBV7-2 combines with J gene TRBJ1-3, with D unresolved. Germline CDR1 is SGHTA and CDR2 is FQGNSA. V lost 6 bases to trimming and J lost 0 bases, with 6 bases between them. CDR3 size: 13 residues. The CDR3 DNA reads TGTGCCAGCAGTCGGGACTCTGGAAACACCATATATTTT. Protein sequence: CASSRDSGNTIYF.

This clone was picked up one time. The CDR3 DNA is TGTGCTAGTGGTTTGGTCCAGGGAGGGATCGATGAGCAGTTCTTC. Protein: CASGLVQGGIDEQFF. V and J are TRBV12-5 and TRBJ2-1; TRBD2 matches 7 bases. The J segment lost 8 bases and the V segment lost 0 bases, leaving 7 bases of the junction unmatched. Germline CDR1 reads LGHNT; CDR2 reads FRNRAP. The CDR3 spans 15 residues.

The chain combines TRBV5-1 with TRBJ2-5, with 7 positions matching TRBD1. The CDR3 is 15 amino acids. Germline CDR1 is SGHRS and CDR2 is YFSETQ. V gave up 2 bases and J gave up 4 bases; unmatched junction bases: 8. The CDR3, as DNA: TGCGCCAGCAGCTTAGGGGGCTGGGTAAGAGAGACCCAGTACTTC. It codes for CASSLGGWVRETQYF.

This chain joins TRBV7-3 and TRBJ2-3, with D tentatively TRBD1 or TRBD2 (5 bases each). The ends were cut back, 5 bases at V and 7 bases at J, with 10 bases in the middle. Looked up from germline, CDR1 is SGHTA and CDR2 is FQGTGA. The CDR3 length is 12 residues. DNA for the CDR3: TGTGCCAGCAGCCCGGGACCTCATACGCAGTATTTT. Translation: CASSPGPHTQYF.

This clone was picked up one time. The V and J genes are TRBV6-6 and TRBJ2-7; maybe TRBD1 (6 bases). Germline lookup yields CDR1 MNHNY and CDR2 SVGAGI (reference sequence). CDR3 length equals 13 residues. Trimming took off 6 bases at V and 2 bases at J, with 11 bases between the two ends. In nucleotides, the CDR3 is TGTGCCAGCAGGGAATCAGGGGCCTACGAGCAGTACTTC. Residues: CASRESGAYEQYF.

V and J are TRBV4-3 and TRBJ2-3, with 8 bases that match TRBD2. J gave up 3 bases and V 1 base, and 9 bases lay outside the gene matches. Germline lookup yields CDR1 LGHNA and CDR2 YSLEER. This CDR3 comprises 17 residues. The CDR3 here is CASSQAWIGGGTDTQYF. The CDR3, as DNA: TGCGCCAGCAGCCAAGCTTGGATCGGGGGGGGGACAGATACGCAGTATTTT.

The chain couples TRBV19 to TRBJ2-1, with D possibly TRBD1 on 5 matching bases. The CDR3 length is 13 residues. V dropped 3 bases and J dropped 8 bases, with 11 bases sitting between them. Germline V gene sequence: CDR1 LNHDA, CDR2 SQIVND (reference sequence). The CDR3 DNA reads TGTGCCAGTAGTATGGGGCTAATCGATGAGCAGTTCTTC. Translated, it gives CASSMGLIDEQFF.

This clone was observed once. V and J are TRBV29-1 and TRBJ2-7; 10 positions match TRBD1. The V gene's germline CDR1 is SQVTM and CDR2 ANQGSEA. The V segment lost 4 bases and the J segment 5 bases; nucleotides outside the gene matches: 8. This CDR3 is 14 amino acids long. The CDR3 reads CSVGPGQGTHEQYF. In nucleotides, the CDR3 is TGCAGCGTTGGACCGGGACAGGGGACCCACGAGCAGTACTTC.

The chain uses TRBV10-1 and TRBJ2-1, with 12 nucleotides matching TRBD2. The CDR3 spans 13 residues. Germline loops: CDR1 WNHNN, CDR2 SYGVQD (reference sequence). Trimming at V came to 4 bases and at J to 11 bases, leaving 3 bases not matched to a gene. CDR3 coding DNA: TGCGCCAGCAGTGGCAGGACTAGCGGGAAGCAGTTCTTC. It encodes CASSGRTSGKQFF.

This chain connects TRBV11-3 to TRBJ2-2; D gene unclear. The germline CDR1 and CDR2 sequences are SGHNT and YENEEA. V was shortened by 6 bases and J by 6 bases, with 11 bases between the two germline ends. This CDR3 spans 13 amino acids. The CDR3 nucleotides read TGTGCCAGCAGTCCAACCACCGCCGGGGAGCTGTTTTTT. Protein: CASSPTTAGELFF.

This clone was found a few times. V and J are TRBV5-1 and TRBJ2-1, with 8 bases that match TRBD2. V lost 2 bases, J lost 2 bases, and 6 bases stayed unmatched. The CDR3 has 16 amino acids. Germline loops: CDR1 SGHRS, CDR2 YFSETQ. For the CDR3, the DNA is TGCGCCAGCAGCTTCGGTAGCGGGACCACCTACAATGAGCAGTTCTTC. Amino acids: CASSFGSGTTYNEQFF.

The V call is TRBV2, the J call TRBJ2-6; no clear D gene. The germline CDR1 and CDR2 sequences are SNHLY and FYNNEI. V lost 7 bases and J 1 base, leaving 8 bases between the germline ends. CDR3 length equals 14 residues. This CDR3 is CASKWRSGANVLTF. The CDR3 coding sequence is TGTGCCAGCAAATGGCGGTCTGGGGCCAACGTCCTGACTTTC.

The CDR3 DNA sequence: TGTGCCAGCAGCTCACGAAGGGGGACGGGAGCTTTCTTT. This sequence encodes CASSSRRGTGAFF. This chain uses TRBV6-6 with TRBJ1-1; a possible D gene is TRBD1 (6 bases). Germline CDR1 reads MNHNY; CDR2 reads SVGAGI (reference sequence). This CDR3 spans 13 amino acids. The ends were cut back, 6 bases at V and 10 bases at J, with 18 bases in the middle.

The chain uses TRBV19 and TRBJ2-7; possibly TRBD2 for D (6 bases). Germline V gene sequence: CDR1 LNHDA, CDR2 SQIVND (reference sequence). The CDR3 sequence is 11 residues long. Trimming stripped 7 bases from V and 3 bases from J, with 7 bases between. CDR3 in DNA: TGTGCCAGTAAGGGAGGCTACGAGCAGTACTTC. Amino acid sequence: CASKGGYEQYF.

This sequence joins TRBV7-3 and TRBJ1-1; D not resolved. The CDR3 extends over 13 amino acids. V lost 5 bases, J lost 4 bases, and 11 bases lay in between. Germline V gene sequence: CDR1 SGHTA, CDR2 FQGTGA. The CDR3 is CASSALPGTEAFF. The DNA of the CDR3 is TGTGCCAGCAGCGCGTTGCCGGGCACTGAAGCTTTCTTT.

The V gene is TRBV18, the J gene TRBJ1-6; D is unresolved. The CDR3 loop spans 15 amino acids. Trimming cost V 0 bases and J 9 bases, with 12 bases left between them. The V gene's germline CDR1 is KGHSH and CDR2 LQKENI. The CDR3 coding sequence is TGTGCCAGCTCACCACCCGACGGTATTTTTTCACCCCTCCACTTT. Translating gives CASSPPDGIFSPLHF.

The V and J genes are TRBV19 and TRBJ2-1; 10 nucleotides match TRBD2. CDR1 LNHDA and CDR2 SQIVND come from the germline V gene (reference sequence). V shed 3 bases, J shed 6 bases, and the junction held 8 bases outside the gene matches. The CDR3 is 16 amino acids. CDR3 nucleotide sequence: TGTGCCAGTAGTATTCCTTCTAGCGGGAGAAGCAATGAGCAGTTCTTC. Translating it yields CASSIPSSGRSNEQFF.

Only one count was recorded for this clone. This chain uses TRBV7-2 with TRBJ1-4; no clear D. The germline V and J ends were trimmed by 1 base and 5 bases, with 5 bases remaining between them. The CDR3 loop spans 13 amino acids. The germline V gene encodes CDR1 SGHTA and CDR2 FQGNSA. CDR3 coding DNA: TGTGCCAGCAGCTTAGACCCAAATGAAAAACTGTTTTTT. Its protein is CASSLDPNEKLFF.

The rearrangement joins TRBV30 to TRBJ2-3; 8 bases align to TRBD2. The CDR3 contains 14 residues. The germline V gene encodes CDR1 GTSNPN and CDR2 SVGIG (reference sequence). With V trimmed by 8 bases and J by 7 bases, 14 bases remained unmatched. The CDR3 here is CAGSSGTSIHTQYF. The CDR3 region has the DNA TGTGCCGGTTCTTCCGGGACTAGTATCCATACGCAGTATTTT. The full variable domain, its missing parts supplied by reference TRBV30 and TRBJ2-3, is SQTIHQWPATLVQPVGSPLSLECTVEGTSNPNLYWYRQAAGRGLQLLFYSVGIGQISSEVPQNLSASRPQDRQFILSSKKLLLSDSGFYLCAGSSGTSIHTQYFGPGTRLTVL.

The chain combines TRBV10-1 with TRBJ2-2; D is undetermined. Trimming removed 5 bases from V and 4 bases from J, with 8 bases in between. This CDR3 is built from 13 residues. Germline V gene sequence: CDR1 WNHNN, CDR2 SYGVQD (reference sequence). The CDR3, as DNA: TGCGCCAGCAGTACAGAGACCACCGGGGAGCTGTTTTTT. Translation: CASSTETTGELFF.

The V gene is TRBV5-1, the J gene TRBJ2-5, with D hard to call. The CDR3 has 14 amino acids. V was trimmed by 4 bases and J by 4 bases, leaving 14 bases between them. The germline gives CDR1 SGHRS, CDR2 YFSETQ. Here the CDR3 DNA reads TGCGCCAGCAGCGGATACAATTTTGGAGAGACCCAGTACTTC. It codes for CASSGYNFGETQYF.

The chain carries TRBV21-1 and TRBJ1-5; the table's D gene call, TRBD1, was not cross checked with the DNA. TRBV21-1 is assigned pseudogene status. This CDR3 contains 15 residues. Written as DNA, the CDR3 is TGTGCCAGCAGCAACTCGGACAGGGCCAATCAGCCCCAGCATTTT. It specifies CASSNSDRANQPQHF.